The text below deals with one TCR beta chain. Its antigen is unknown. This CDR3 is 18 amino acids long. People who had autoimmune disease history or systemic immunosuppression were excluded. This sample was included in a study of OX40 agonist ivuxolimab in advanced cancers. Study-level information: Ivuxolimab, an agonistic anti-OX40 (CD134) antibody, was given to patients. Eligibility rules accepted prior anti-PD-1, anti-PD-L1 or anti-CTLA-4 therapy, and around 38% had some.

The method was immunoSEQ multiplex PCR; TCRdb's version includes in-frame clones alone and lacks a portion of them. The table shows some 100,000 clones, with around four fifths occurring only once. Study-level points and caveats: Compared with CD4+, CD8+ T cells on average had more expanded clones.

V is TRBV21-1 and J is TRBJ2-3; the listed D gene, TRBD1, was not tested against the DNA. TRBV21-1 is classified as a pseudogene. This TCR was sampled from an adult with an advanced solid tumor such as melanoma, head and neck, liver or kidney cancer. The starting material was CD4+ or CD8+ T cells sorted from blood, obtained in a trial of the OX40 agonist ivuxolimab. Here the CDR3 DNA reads TGTGCCAGCAGCAAAAGGCTCGGCAGGGGTAATGACACAGATACGCAGTATTTT. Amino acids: CASSKRLGRGNDTDTQYF.